The 4 T cell receptor beta chains given below trace back to one sample, sequenced in a study of shared clonotypes between healthy human individuals. Produced via immunoSEQ multiplex PCR; TCRdb's table is partial and in-frame only. Of a few million clones in the sample, 90% to 95% are singletons; the top ten hold more than 0.12%. Sequenced: naive CD4+ T cells sorted from blood. The subset here: CD45RA+ positively selected. The receptors were gathered from a young man in good health.

The chain employs TRBV30 and TRBJ1-3, with 8 positions matching TRBD1. Germline CDR1 is GTSNPN and CDR2 is SVGIG (reference sequence). V lost 2 bases and J lost 0; bases outside the gene matches: 6. CDR3 length: 16 amino acids. The CDR3 loop reads CAWSYRTGPSGNTIYF. CDR3 nucleotides: TGTGCCTGGAGTTACAGGACAGGGCCCTCTGGAAACACCATATATTTT.

The chain is built from TRBV27 and TRBJ2-1; 8 bases fit TRBD1. This CDR3 has 16 residues. Trimming cost V 4 bases and J 10 bases; bases outside gene matches: 15. Germline assignment: CDR1 MNHEY and CDR2 SMNVEV (reference sequence). CDR3 in DNA: TGTGCCAGCAGTTCGATCCGGGACAGGCCCTTCCACGAGCAGTTCTTC. It codes for CASSSIRDRPFHEQFF.

There are a few counts of this clone. Other DNA sequences in the sample encode the same CDR3. The chain links TRBV11-2 to TRBJ1-2; TRBD1 is a possible D gene (6 bases). The CDR3 is 14 residues long. Germline V lookup: CDR1 SGHAT, CDR2 FQNNGV. Trimming took 0 bases from V and 6 from J, leaving 11 bases between them. The CDR3 loop reads CASSLDRGGDGYTF. The DNA for the CDR3 is TGTGCCAGCAGCTTAGACAGGGGAGGGGATGGCTACACCTTC.

The gene calls are TRBV5-6 and TRBJ1-1; no definite D call. The V and J ends lost 4 bases and 6 bases respectively, with 10 bases between them. Germline CDR1 reads SGHDT; CDR2 reads YYEEEE. This CDR3 region has 12 residues. Here the CDR3 reads CASSRLGPEAFF. For the CDR3, the DNA is TGTGCCAGCAGCCGTCTTGGGCCTGAAGCTTTCTTT. The full variable domain, its missing parts supplied by reference TRBV5-6 and TRBJ1-1, is DAGVTQSPTHLIKTRGQQVTLRCSPKSGHDTVSWYQQALGQGPQFIFQYYEEEERQRGNFPDRFSGHQFPNYSSELNVNALLLGDSALYLCASSRLGPEAFFGQGTRLTVV.